The 15 T cell receptor beta chains in this list originate from one sample, sequenced in a study of cytotoxic CD8 clonotypes in ibrutinib-treated CLL. Produced via immunoSEQ multiplex PCR; TCRdb's table is partial and in-frame only. The sample yields 250,000 to 350,000 clones, around 76% seen once. Sequenced here: PBMCs, sampled at disease progression, from a patient treated with ibrutinib. The receptors originated from a human donor with chronic lymphocytic leukemia.

The chain recombines TRBV6-5 with TRBJ2-7, with unresolved D. The CDR3 length is 14 residues. V shed 2 bases and J shed 0 bases, with 8 bases lying between them. CDR1 and CDR2 (germline): MNHEY, SVGAGI. Written as DNA, the CDR3 is TGTGCCAGCAGTTACGGGCCAGCCTCCTACGAGCAGTACTTC. As protein: CASSYGPASYEQYF.

The chain is built from TRBV5-6 and TRBJ2-7, with 7 positions matching TRBD1. This CDR3 comprises 14 residues. The V and J ends lost 4 bases and 5 bases, in that order; junction bases with no gene match: 9. The germline gives CDR1 SGHDT, CDR2 YYEEEE. The chain's CDR3 is CASSQRQGRDEQYF. The CDR3 DNA reads as TGTGCCAGCAGCCAAAGACAGGGTCGAGACGAGCAGTACTTC. The full variable domain, completed using reference TRBV5-6 and TRBJ2-7, is DAGVTQSPTHLIKTRGQQVTLRCSPKSGHDTVSWYQQALGQGPQFIFQYYEEEERQRGNFPDRFSGHQFPNYSSELNVNALLLGDSALYLCASSQRQGRDEQYFGPGTRLTVT.

The chain combines TRBV29-1 with TRBJ2-3; D uncertain. Per germline, CDR1 SQVTM and CDR2 ANQGSEA. Trimming took 7 bases from V and 6 from J, leaving 11 bases between them. The CDR3 extends over 11 amino acids. CDR3 residues: CSAALWDTQYF. CDR3 nucleotide sequence: TGCAGCGCCGCACTCTGGGATACGCAGTATTTT.

V and J are TRBV7-6 and TRBJ2-7; the match to TRBD2 covers 9 bases. Trimming removed 5 bases from V and 3 bases from J; junction bases left unmatched: 5. The CDR3 has 14 residues. Germline V lookup: CDR1 SGHVS, CDR2 FNYEAQ. CDR3 in DNA: TGTGCCAGCAGCACCCATAGCGGGGGCTACGAGCAGTACTTC. It specifies CASSTHSGGYEQYF.

The genes are TRBV29-1 and TRBJ2-1; TRBD2 matches 8 bases. CDR3 length: 14 residues. Losses at the gene ends were 6 bases for V and 7 bases for J; bases not matched to a gene: 11. Germline-derived CDR1 and CDR2 are SQVTM and ANQGSEA. CDR3 loop: CSVLTGTRGNEQFF. CDR3 nucleotide sequence: TGCAGCGTCCTAACCGGGACTAGGGGGAATGAGCAGTTCTTC.

The chain couples TRBV10-1 to TRBJ2-7, with 7 bases identical to TRBD1. The CDR3 sequence is 13 residues long. The V gene's germline CDR1 is WNHNN and CDR2 SYGVQD (reference sequence). The V segment lost 9 bases and the J segment 5 bases; nucleotides outside the gene matches: 10. The chain's CDR3 is CARARQGKDEQYF. DNA of the CDR3: TGCGCCAGGGCCAGACAGGGAAAAGACGAGCAGTACTTC.

J is TRBJ2-5 and V is TRBV25-1; 13 bases fit TRBD2. Germline V lookup: CDR1 MGHDK, CDR2 SYGVNS. V shed 3 bases, J shed 3 bases, and the junction held 7 bases outside the gene matches. CDR3 length equals 17 residues. CDR3 sequence reads: CASSERTSGSQEETQYF. The CDR3 DNA reads TGTGCCAGCAGTGAGCGGACTAGCGGGAGCCAAGAAGAGACCCAGTACTTC.

This chain connects TRBV9 to TRBJ2-1; D is unresolved. The CDR3 is 13 amino acids. V was cut by 1 base and J by 10 bases, with 12 bases left in between. Germline values: CDR1 SGDLS, CDR2 YYNGEE. In DNA, the CDR3 is TGTGCCAGCAGCGTACCCGGGCGACGGGAGCAGTTCTTC. Amino acid sequence: CASSVPGRREQFF.

The rearrangement uses TRBV9 and TRBJ2-7, with 7 nucleotides matching TRBD1. This CDR3 region has 16 residues. Trimming removed 3 bases from V and 2 bases from J; junction bases left unmatched: 11. CDR1 SGDLS and CDR2 YYNGEE come from the germline V gene. In DNA, the CDR3 is TGTGCCAGCAGCGCCCAGGGTTGGGGGACAGCCTACGAGCAGTACTTC. This translates into CASSAQGWGTAYEQYF.

This clone was recorded only once. The chain links TRBV5-1 to TRBJ1-2, with 8 bases lining up with TRBD1. There are 14 residues in the CDR3. The V segment lost 1 base and the J segment 8 bases; nucleotides outside the gene matches: 7. Germline V gene sequence: CDR1 SGHRS, CDR2 YFSETQ. CDR3 amino acids: CASSLQGALWGYTF. CDR3 nucleotide sequence: TGCGCCAGCAGCTTGCAGGGGGCATTGTGGGGCTACACCTTC.

The genes are TRBV27 and TRBJ2-3; 11 bases align to TRBD2. The J segment lost 4 bases and the V segment lost 2 bases, leaving 8 bases of the junction unmatched. CDR1 is MNHEY, CDR2 SMNVEV, per germline (reference sequence). The CDR3 contains 17 residues. The CDR3: CASSLGSSGRRADTQYF. As DNA, the CDR3 is TGTGCCAGCAGTTTAGGGTCTAGCGGGAGGCGGGCAGATACGCAGTATTTT.

This sequence joins TRBV6-7 and TRBJ2-3; 7 positions agree with TRBD1. TRBV6-7 counts as an open reading frame of uncertain function. This CDR3 is 14 amino acids long. J gave up 6 bases and V 0 bases, and 3 bases lay outside the gene matches. The CDR3 DNA reads as TGTGCCAGCAGTTACTCGAAGGGGGCCGATACGCAGTATTTT. The encoded protein is CASSYSKGADTQYF.

V and J are TRBV5-5 and TRBJ2-2, with TRBD2 matching 7 bases. The trim removed 7 bases at V and 3 bases at J, leaving 9 bases unmatched. CDR3 length: 15 amino acids. Germline V gives CDR1 SGHKS, CDR2 YYEKEE (reference sequence). CDR3 residues: CASGDAGVDTGELFF. Written as DNA, the CDR3 is TGTGCCAGCGGTGACGCGGGGGTGGACACCGGGGAGCTGTTTTTT.

J is TRBJ1-1 and V is TRBV9; tentatively, D is TRBD1 (5 bases). The CDR3 is 12 residues long. Trimming removed 7 bases from V and 4 bases from J, with 11 bases in between. Germline values: CDR1 SGDLS, CDR2 YYNGEE. CDR3 residues: CASGAVGTEAFF. The CDR3 DNA reads TGTGCCAGCGGGGCAGTTGGCACTGAAGCTTTCTTT.

This chain uses TRBV27 with TRBJ1-1; D unresolved. The CDR3 is 13 residues long. Germline V gene data show CDR1 as MNHEY and CDR2 as SMNVEV (reference sequence). Trimming removed 4 bases at V and 5 bases at J, with 11 bases between. The CDR3 spells CASSYRPGTEAFF. Here the CDR3 DNA reads TGTGCCAGCAGTTACCGTCCCGGGACTGAAGCTTTCTTT.